This is a list of T cell receptor beta chains from one sample in a study of cytomegalovirus exposure and HLA in healthy donors. Sequencing used immunoSEQ multiplex PCR; TCRdb keeps in-frame clones, though not all of them. The sample gives around 59,000 clones, about 80% of which show up once; 1.5% to 2% is in the top ten. Material for sequencing was PBMCs. These receptors came from a human donor in good health. Both conserved end residues are part of each CDR3. Fields, in order: V gene, CDR3 protein.

>TRBV27
CASSIDTGGRETQYF
>TRBV5-4
CASSLPSQGTDTQYF
>TRBV7-9
CASSLRGTDYGYTF
>TRBV7-9
CSSSPRQVATNEKLFF
>TRBV7-9
CASSWTAATDTQYF
>TRBV10-3
CAISEKPLSGAGNIQYF
>TRBV9
CASSAHPDNNYGYTF
>TRBV9
CASSAPGGGELFF
>TRBV2
CASSEATSGSYEQYF
>TRBV5-1
CASSLLTSGGSNEQFF
>TRBV14
CASSPRLASSTDTQYF
>TRBV18
CASSPTGTGLAKNIQYF
>TRBV18
CASSPPGGTRRPSTQYF
>TRBV7-2
CASSWRQTDTQYF
>TRBV30
CASPGTGVYNEQFF
>TRBV12-5
CASGSQWTDFWDRYF
>TRBV10-1
CASSESSLTDGNTEAFF
>TRBV4-3
CASSQDNVQGSTGELFF
>TRBV6-4
CASSDGSGSVEQFF
>TRBV28
CASKPGQGASGANVLTF
>TRBV11-1
CASSAHSRDNYGYTF
>TRBV11-2
CASSLSGPGNTIYF
>TRBV4-2
CASSQEPSGSTDTQYF
>TRBV5-1
CASSQSPSGSSYEQYF
>TRBV18
CASSPLSGQRGTGELFF
>TRBV4-1
CASSQDGGLGATNEKLFF
>TRBV4-1
CASSQVDSLSGNTIYF
>TRBV5-5
CASSLLVAGGLDTQYF
>TRBV5-1
CASSFVWDRGPGNQPQHF
>TRBV30
CAWSLRGGTDTQYF
>TRBV27
CASSRSYNSPLHF
>TRBV5-1
CASRSPGTALEKLFF
>TRBV11-1
CASTTSGANVLTF
>TRBV9
CASSVRTSGQGTQYF
>TRBV5-8
CASSPRGIAKNIQYF
>TRBV5-7
CASSRTSGRSWEQYF
>TRBV7-2
CASSPPRGGNQETQYF
>TRBV5-1
CASKYGDRDSAETQYF
>TRBV14
CASSQGLAGSQETQYF